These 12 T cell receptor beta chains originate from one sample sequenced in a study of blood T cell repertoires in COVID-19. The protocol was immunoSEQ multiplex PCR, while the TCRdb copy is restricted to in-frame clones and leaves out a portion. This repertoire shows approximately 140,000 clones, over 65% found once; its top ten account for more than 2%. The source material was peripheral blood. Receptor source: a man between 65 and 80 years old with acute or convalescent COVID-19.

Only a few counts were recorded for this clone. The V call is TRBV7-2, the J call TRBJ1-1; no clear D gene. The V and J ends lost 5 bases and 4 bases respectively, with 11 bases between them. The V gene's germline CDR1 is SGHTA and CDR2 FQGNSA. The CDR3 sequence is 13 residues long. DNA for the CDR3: TGTGCCAGCAGCCGCCGGGTCGGCACTGAAGCTTTCTTT. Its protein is CASSRRVGTEAFF. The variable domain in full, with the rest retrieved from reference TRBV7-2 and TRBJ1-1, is GAGVSQSPSNKVTEKGKDVELRCDPISGHTALYWYRQSLGQGLEFLIYFQGNSAPDKSGLPSDRFSAERTGGSVSTLTIQRTQQEDSAVYLCASSRRVGTEAFFGQGTRLTVV.

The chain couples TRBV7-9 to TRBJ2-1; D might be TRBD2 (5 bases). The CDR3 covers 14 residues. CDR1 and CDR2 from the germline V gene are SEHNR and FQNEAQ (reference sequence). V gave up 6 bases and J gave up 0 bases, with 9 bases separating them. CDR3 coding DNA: TGTGCCAGCAGAACGGGATACTCCTACAATGAGCAGTTCTTC. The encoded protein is CASRTGYSYNEQFF.

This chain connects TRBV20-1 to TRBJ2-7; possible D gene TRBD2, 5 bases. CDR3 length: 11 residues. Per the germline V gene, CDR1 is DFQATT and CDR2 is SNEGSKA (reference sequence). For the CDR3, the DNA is TGCAACATACCGTCCGGGGACGAGCAGTACTTC. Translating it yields CNIPSGDEQYF.

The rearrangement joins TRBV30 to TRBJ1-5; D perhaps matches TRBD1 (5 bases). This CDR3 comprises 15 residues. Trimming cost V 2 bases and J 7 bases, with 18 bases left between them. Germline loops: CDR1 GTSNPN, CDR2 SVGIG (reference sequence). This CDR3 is CAWSHPGTFAQPQHF. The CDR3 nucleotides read TGTGCCTGGAGTCATCCCGGGACTTTTGCGCAGCCCCAGCATTTT.

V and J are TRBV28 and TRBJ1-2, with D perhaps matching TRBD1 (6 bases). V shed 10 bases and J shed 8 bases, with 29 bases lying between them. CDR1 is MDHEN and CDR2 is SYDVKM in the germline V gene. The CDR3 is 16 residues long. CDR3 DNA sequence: TGTGCCACCCAGAATTTTTTGGGGGGGGGCTTCTGGGGCTACACCTTC. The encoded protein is CATQNFLGGGFWGYTF.

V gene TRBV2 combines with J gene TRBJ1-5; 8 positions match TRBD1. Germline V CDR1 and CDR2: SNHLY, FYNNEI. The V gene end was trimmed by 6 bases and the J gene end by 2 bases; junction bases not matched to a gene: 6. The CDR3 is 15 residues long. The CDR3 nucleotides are TGTGCCAGCAGCCGGGACAGGCGGGGCAATCAGCCCCAGCATTTT. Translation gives CASSRDRRGNQPQHF.

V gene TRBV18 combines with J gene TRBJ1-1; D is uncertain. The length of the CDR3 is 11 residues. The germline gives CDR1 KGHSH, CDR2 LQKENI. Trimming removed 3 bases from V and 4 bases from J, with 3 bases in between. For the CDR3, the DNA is TGTGCCAGCTCACCGAGCACTGAAGCTTTCTTT. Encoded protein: CASSPSTEAFF.

The CDR3 region has the DNA TGTGCCAGCAGTTTTGGGACAGGGGTCTATAATTCACCCCTCCACTTT. This encodes CASSFGTGVYNSPLHF. V gene TRBV28 combines with J gene TRBJ1-6; TRBD1 matches at 10 bases. The CDR3 consists of 16 residues. With V trimmed by 3 bases and J by 3 bases, 2 bases remained unmatched. The germline CDR1 and CDR2 sequences are MDHEN and SYDVKM. The full variable domain, with the rest looked up from reference TRBV28 and TRBJ1-6, is DVKVTQSSRYLVKRTGEKVFLECVQDMDHENMFWYRQDPGLGLRLIYFSYDVKMKEKGDIPEGYSVSREKKERFSLILESASTNQTSMYLCASSFGTGVYNSPLHFGNGTRLTVT.

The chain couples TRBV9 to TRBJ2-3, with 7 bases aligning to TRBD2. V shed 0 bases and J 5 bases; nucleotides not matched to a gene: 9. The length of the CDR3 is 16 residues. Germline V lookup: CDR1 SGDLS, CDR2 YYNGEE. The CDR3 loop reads CASSVARAGRGDTQYF. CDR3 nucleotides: TGTGCCAGCAGCGTAGCTCGAGCGGGAAGGGGAGATACGCAGTATTTT.

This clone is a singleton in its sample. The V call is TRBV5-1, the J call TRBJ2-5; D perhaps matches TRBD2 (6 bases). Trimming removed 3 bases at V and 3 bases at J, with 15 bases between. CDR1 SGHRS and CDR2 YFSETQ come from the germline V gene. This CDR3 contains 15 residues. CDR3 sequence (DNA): TGCGCCAGCAGCTCCACCGGGACGGGAGAAGAGACCCAGTACTTC. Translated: CASSSTGTGEETQYF.

The CDR3, as DNA: TGTGCCAGCAGCCGCGATTCTACCTACGAGCAGTACTTC. Protein: CASSRDSTYEQYF. V usage is TRBV7-3 and J usage is TRBJ2-7, with unresolved D. The CDR3 length is 13 residues. The germline gives CDR1 SGHTA, CDR2 FQGTGA. Trimming took off 5 bases at V and 2 bases at J, with 10 bases between the two ends.

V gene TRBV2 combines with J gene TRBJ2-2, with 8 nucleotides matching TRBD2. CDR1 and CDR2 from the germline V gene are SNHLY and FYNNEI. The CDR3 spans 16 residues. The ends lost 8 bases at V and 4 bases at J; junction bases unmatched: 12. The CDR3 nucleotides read TGTGCCAGCGTTGTAGAAGGCCGGGAGGGCACCGGGGAGCTGTTTTTT. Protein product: CASVVEGREGTGELFF.